The 14 T cell receptor beta chains below were found in one sample sequenced in a study of blood T cell repertoires in COVID-19. Sequencing used immunoSEQ multiplex PCR; TCRdb keeps in-frame clones, though not all of them. The sample contains 200,000 to 250,000 clones, around 75% of which appear only once. Sequencing was carried out using peripheral blood. Receptors originate from a human donor in a cohort sampled during active COVID-19.

To note about this clone: One end of the junction fails to match germline, which may point to a read error. The sample holds other DNA sequences that translate to the same CDR3. The chain has TRBV9 and TRBJ2-7; 9 bases align to TRBD2. This CDR3 is 17 amino acids long. The germline V gene encodes CDR1 SGDLS and CDR2 YYNGEE. CDR3 residues: CATSVEGGLAGFYEQYF. CDR3 nucleotide sequence: TGCGCCACCAGCGTAGAGGGGGGGCTAGCGGGGTTCTACGAGCAGTACTTC.

The chain employs TRBV6-2 or TRBV6-3 and TRBJ2-5; possibly TRBD1 for D (5 bases). The germline gives CDR1 MNHEY, CDR2 SVGEGT. The germline V and J ends were trimmed by 4 bases and 1 base, with 16 bases remaining between them. CDR3 length: 16 amino acids. This CDR3 is CASSSPSLGAQETQYF. CDR3 bases: TGTGCCAGCAGTTCCCCCTCACTTGGGGCCCAAGAGACCCAGTACTTC.

This clone was detected only a few times. The V gene is TRBV5-1, the J gene TRBJ2-7; 7 bases align to TRBD1. The germline V gene encodes CDR1 SGHRS and CDR2 YFSETQ. After removal of 4 bases from V and 6 bases from J, the junction contained 13 bases not matched to a gene. The CDR3 is 15 residues long. CDR3 sequence (DNA): TGCGCCAGCAGCCAAGCCGGACAGGCGGGCTCCGAGCAGTACTTC. It translates to CASSQAGQAGSEQYF.

The rearrangement links TRBV9 to TRBJ2-5; 7 nucleotides match TRBD2. This CDR3 spans 14 amino acids. Per germline, CDR1 SGDLS and CDR2 YYNGEE. J gave up 4 bases and V 3 bases, and 6 bases lay outside the gene matches. The CDR3: CASSAPSSGETQYF. The CDR3 DNA reads as TGTGCCAGCAGCGCCCCTTCTAGCGGAGAGACCCAGTACTTC.

V is TRBV9 and J is TRBJ1-6; D is perhaps TRBD1 (5 bases). V lost 3 bases and J lost 3, with 10 bases in between. CDR3 length: 15 amino acids. Germline CDR1 is SGDLS and CDR2 is YYNGEE. In nucleotides, the CDR3 is TGTGCCAGCAGCGCCCCGGGGGACTATAATTCACCCCTCCACTTT. Translation gives CASSAPGDYNSPLHF.

The V gene is TRBV18, the J gene TRBJ1-4, with D perhaps matching TRBD1 (5 bases). Germline assignment: CDR1 KGHSH and CDR2 LQKENI. CDR3 length: 16 residues. The V and J ends lost 5 bases and 0 bases respectively, with 13 bases between them. The CDR3 DNA follows: TGTGCCAGCTCATCGGACATGATCGCAACTAATGAAAAACTGTTTTTT. Protein sequence: CASSSDMIATNEKLFF.

This chain connects TRBV2 to TRBJ2-2; D call uncertain. In germline, CDR1 is SNHLY, CDR2 FYNNEI. CDR3 size: 14 residues. Deletions cut 8 bases from V and 1 base from J, with 11 bases between. CDR3 nucleotide sequence: TGTGCCAGCCGCGTGCTTGGGAACACCGGGGAGCTGTTTTTT. It encodes CASRVLGNTGELFF.

V and J are TRBV5-4 and TRBJ1-1; 7 bases fit TRBD1. This CDR3 comprises 13 residues. Germline V CDR1 and CDR2: SGHNT, YYREEE (reference sequence). The ends lost 4 bases at V and 3 bases at J; junction bases unmatched: 3. CDR3 sequence (DNA): TGTGCCAGCAGCGCGACAGGGTACACTGAAGCTTTCTTT. Its translation: CASSATGYTEAFF.

The chain links TRBV28 to TRBJ2-7, with TRBD1 identical over 9 bases. Germline V CDR1 and CDR2: MDHEN, SYDVKM. V lost 2 bases, J lost 3 bases, and 2 bases stayed unmatched. The CDR3 extends over 14 amino acids. The CDR3 reads CASSLGGQGYEQYF. The CDR3 coding sequence is TGTGCCAGCAGTTTAGGGGGACAGGGCTACGAGCAGTACTTC.

J is TRBJ1-4 and V is TRBV6-2 or TRBV6-3; D perhaps matches TRBD1 (6 bases). This CDR3 region has 14 residues. Germline V lookup: CDR1 MNHEY, CDR2 SVGEGT. Trimming stripped 5 bases from V and 7 bases from J, with 14 bases between. For the CDR3, the DNA is TGTGCCAGCAGTAAACAGGGATGGGGTGAAAAACTGTTTTTT. It codes for CASSKQGWGEKLFF.

The CDR3 spells CASRETGTRVYEQYF. DNA for the CDR3: TGTGCCAGCAGGGAAACCGGGACTAGGGTCTACGAGCAGTACTTC. V and J are TRBV27 and TRBJ2-7, with 8 bases aligning to TRBD2. The CDR3 loop spans 15 amino acids. V was clipped by 6 bases and J by 3 bases; unmatched bases: 10. Germline V gene data show CDR1 as MNHEY and CDR2 as SMNVEV (reference sequence).

The chain links TRBV3-1 (or the pseudogene TRBV3-2) to TRBJ2-1; 10 bases line up with TRBD2. Looked up from germline, CDR1 is LGHDT and CDR2 is YNNKEL (reference sequence). With V trimmed by 5 bases and J by 8 bases, 6 bases remained unmatched. This CDR3 is 14 amino acids long. For the CDR3, the DNA is TGTGCCAGCAGCTACCTAGCGGGAGTGGATGAGCAGTTCTTC. It yields the protein CASSYLAGVDEQFF.

The rearrangement joins TRBV7-3 to TRBJ2-3; perhaps TRBD1 as D (6 bases). The V gene lost 3 bases and the J gene lost 0 bases, with 16 bases spanning the gap. This CDR3 spans 17 amino acids. Per germline, CDR1 SGHTA and CDR2 FQGTGA. CDR3 sequence: CASSLFVGQTSTDTQYF. The CDR3 nucleotides read TGTGCCAGCAGCTTGTTTGTGGGACAAACGAGCACAGATACGCAGTATTTT.

This clone came up a few times. The rearrangement uses TRBV9 and TRBJ1-1; TRBD1 matches 10 bases. Germline V gene lookup returns CDR1 SGDLS and CDR2 YYNGEE. V lost 0 bases to trimming and J lost 1 base; unmatched junction nucleotides: 6. The CDR3 consists of 17 residues. The CDR3 DNA sequence: TGTGCCAGCAGCGTAGTCGGGACAGGGGTGAAGAACACTGAAGCTTTCTTT. Translating gives CASSVVGTGVKNTEAFF.